This TCR beta chain was observed in a study of blood T cells in healthy people across ages (dated by TCRdb to between 2014 and 2017). Regarding the complete study: Template switching captured roughly one uniquely barcoded TCR beta cDNA molecule per two T cells in model experiments. Using deep sequencing normalized with unique cDNA molecular identifiers, the study measured how TCR beta repertoire diversity changes with age. The donors were divided into four age groups: young (average roughly 17 years), middle-aged (about 41), aged (about 62) and long-lived (82). To avoid experimental bias, donors of different ages were spread randomly across the sequencing lanes. For two donors (one aged 18 to 29 and one aged 80 or older), the study analyzed two additional independent replicas of 1 million unique cDNA reads from the same blood draw. Study-level results and caveats: Because the CMV infection status of the donors was unknown, age-related changes in expanded clonotypes may potentially have been confounded. As age increased, observed TCR beta diversity per million T cells dropped in a roughly linear way, and a significant reduction was already evident by age 40. There was a strong correlation between observed TCR beta diversity and the percentage of naive T cells measured by flow cytometry. Since profiling was done on bulk unsorted PBMCs, naive and antigen-experienced compartments could not be conclusively compared. Estimates of total diversity based on one million sequenced T cells were regarded as lower bounds and as underestimates. Compared with the aged group, the long-lived group had more naive CD4+ T cells, fewer expanded clones and increased TCR diversity, a pattern suggesting age selection.

Trimming leaves V shorter by 4 bases and J shorter by 3 bases, with the junction holding 4 bases beyond the gene matches. Taken from the germline V gene, the CDR1 and CDR2 loops are WSHSY and SAAADI. From cysteine to phenylalanine, the CDR3 is 15 amino acids long. This entry keeps only the CDR3 DNA: 45 bases, framed from base 1. Donors were a few dozen systemically healthy Caucasian individuals from Russia aged 6 to 90 years. Each donor gave 8 to 10 milliliters of peripheral blood, drawn into EDTA-treated Vacutainer tubes. Ficoll-Paque density-gradient centrifugation was used to isolate PBMCs, with at least 6.5 million per sample. Trizol reagent was used to extract total RNA from PBMCs, with at least 5.5 micrograms per sample. The percentages of naive CD45RAhigh/CD27high T cells were determined by flow cytometry on a PBMC aliquot from every donor. The library was built by means of 5' RACE. Sequencing instrument: Illumina HiSeq 2500. A second PCR of about 7 to 12 cycles was run with a J-beta primer mix and a sample-barcoded 5' primer. A unique molecular identifier was introduced onto each TCR beta cDNA molecule by a template-switch 5' adaptor carrying 12 random nucleotides. At least 2.5 million CDR3-containing paired-end reads were obtained from each sample. All of the RNA was converted into first-strand cDNA using the Mint cDNA synthesis kit, with a TRBC-specific oligonucleotide serving as the primer. Following uracil-DNA glycosylase treatment, a first 18-cycle PCR with universal primers M1SS and BC2_uni_R was performed on all cDNA. In the source study's methods: Normalization of each sample was performed by random selection of 1 million high-quality reads, each carrying a distinct molecular identifier. Reads with shared molecular identifiers were discarded instead of being binned into consensus sequences. CDR3 identification, clonotype clustering and error correction used MiTCR with a Q25 quality threshold and the strictest error-elimination algorithm. Lower-bound total TCR beta diversity was estimated with a nonparametric unseen species model using Euler transformation. TCRdb cleaned the public reads at Q25 with fastp, built clones with MiXCR and kept in-frame beta chains. Rows are combined by CDR3 protein, so each entry shows the most common genes and DNA. TCRdb's processing, not the authors', yielded these V and J calls. This sample holds 1.5 million to 1.8 million distinct CDR3 sequences; approximately 43% were observed only once. The ten largest clonotypes hold about 3.8% of the sample.

This clonotype has more than one count but fewer than ten. What this receptor recognizes is not known. Per-base qualities were not stored, and no clone one base away is much larger. This chain joins TRBV10-2 to TRBJ2-1; the central 9 bases match TRBD1. The sequence was obtained from a young woman in good health. Sequenced: blood. The DNA sequence follows: TGCGCCAGCAGTGTACAGGGGGCTATCTACAATGAGCAGTTCTTC. This translates into CASSVQGAIYNEQFF.